The 2 T cell receptor beta chains given below trace back to one sample, sequenced in a study of shared T cell receptors in the human thymus. Sequencing was performed with immunoSEQ multiplex PCR; in TCRdb, only in-frame clones are kept and a portion is missing. The data contain about 610,000 clones, 70% to 90% of them singletons. These same records also appear under a second study, on human thymus T cells.

Sequencing was performed on thymocytes. The receptors originated from a boy under two years old with a congenital heart defect.

This clone appeared a single time. V gene TRBV5-4 combines with J gene TRBJ2-7, with unresolved D. V lost 4 bases and J 3 bases, leaving 11 bases between the germline ends. Germline V gene data show CDR1 as SGHNT and CDR2 as YYREEE (reference sequence). This CDR3 is 13 amino acids long. This CDR3 is CASSATESYEQYF. The CDR3 DNA reads TGTGCCAGCAGCGCTACAGAGAGCTACGAGCAGTACTTC.

This clone was counted once. The CDR3 DNA is TGCGCCAGCAGCCAAGATCAGGGACAGGGGGTAACCGGGGAGCTGTTTTTT. This gives the protein CASSQDQGQGVTGELFF. This chain connects TRBV4-3 to TRBJ2-2, with 11 bases matching TRBD1. The CDR3 loop spans 17 amino acids. V lost 0 bases and J lost 5; bases outside the gene matches: 5. The germline gives CDR1 LGHNA, CDR2 YSLEER.